This passage covers 15 T cell receptor beta chains from one sample sequenced in a study of sequential checkpoint blockade in melanoma. Only in-frame clones appear in the TCRdb table, and some are missing; sequencing was by immunoSEQ multiplex PCR. This table has about 3,200 clones, approximately 20% appearing once. Regarding treatment: randomized to nivolumab then ipilimumab (arm A) or the reverse (arm B). Sample: tumor tissue (inferred from file names), taken from a patient given nivolumab and ipilimumab in sequence. These receptors were obtained from a human donor with melanoma.

The chain is built from TRBV19 and TRBJ2-1, with D uncertain. The germline V gene encodes CDR1 LNHDA and CDR2 SQIVND (reference sequence). Trimming removed 1 base from V and 8 bases from J, with 12 bases in between. The CDR3 covers 14 residues. The CDR3 here is CASSIGLLNDEQFF. Here the CDR3 DNA reads TGTGCCAGTAGTATAGGACTTCTTAATGATGAGCAGTTCTTC. Combining the CDR3 with reference TRBV19 and TRBJ2-1 gives the whole variable domain DGGITQSPKYLFRKEGQNVTLSCEQNLNHDAMYWYRQDPGQGLRLIYYSQIVNDFQKGDIAEGYSVSREKKESFPLTVTSAQKNPTAFYLCASSIGLLNDEQFFGPGTRLTVL.

The chain carries TRBV19 and TRBJ2-2, with D unresolved. This CDR3 has 15 amino acids. Trimming took off 9 bases at V and 3 bases at J, with 17 bases between the two ends. CDR1 and CDR2 from the germline V gene are LNHDA and SQIVND (reference sequence). CDR3 nucleotides: TGTGCCAGCCTCCCTTGGGGTTTCGACACCGGGGAGCTGTTTTTT. This encodes CASLPWGFDTGELFF. Filled out from reference TRBV19 and TRBJ2-2, the complete variable domain reads DGGITQSPKYLFRKEGQNVTLSCEQNLNHDAMYWYRQDPGQGLRLIYYSQIVNDFQKGDIAEGYSVSREKKESFPLTVTSAQKNPTAFYLCASLPWGFDTGELFFGEGSRLTVL.

This clone was observed many times. The chain recombines TRBV11-3 with TRBJ2-7; no clear D. Germline-derived CDR1 and CDR2 are SGHNT and YENEEA. Trimming shortened V by 2 bases and J by 0 bases, and 14 bases separated the two germline ends. The CDR3 covers 16 residues. This chain's CDR3 is CASSLSQQHRSYEQYF. CDR3 sequence (DNA): TGTGCCAGCAGCTTATCTCAACAGCATCGCTCCTACGAGCAGTACTTC.

This clone was seen many times. This chain uses TRBV7-6 with TRBJ2-5, with 11 bases that match TRBD1. From germline, CDR1 is SGHVS and CDR2 FNYEAQ. V shed 5 bases and J 5 bases; nucleotides not matched to a gene: 10. This CDR3 has 16 residues. The CDR3 DNA is TGTGCCAGCAGCAGCTGGACAGGGGGCAGGAGTGAGACCCAGTACTTC. It is translated as CASSSWTGGRSETQYF.

The chain uses TRBV6-8 and TRBJ2-5, with 7 positions matching TRBD2. Germline loops: CDR1 MNHGY, CDR2 SAAAGT. The CDR3 is 14 amino acids. Losses at the gene ends were 4 bases for V and 5 bases for J; bases not matched to a gene: 7. This chain's CDR3 is CASSFFGEGETQYF. Here the CDR3 DNA reads TGTGCCAGCAGTTTTTTTGGGGAGGGGGAGACCCAGTACTTC.

This clone was seen many times. V gene TRBV11-3 combines with J gene TRBJ2-5; no definite D call. The ends were cut back, 5 bases at V and 2 bases at J, with 24 bases in the middle. The CDR3 length is 18 residues. The germline V gene encodes CDR1 SGHNT and CDR2 YENEEA. The CDR3 region has the DNA TGTGCCAGCAGCCCAGAACCTCCGGGCGTACGGGCGCAAGAGACCCAGTACTTC. Translation gives CASSPEPPGVRAQETQYF. Based on the CDR3 plus reference TRBV11-3 and TRBJ2-5, the full variable domain is EAGVVQSPRYKIIEKKQPVAFWCNPISGHNTLYWYLQNLGQGPELLIRYENEEAVDDSQLPKDRFSAERLKGVDSTLKIQPAELGDSAVYLCASSPEPPGVRAQETQYFGPGTRLLVL.

V gene TRBV29-1 combines with J gene TRBJ2-7; a weak D match, TRBD2 (6 bases). Trimming shortened V by 4 bases and J by 5 bases, and 12 bases separated the two germline ends. Germline V CDR1 and CDR2: SQVTM, ANQGSEA. The CDR3 consists of 12 residues. The DNA of the CDR3 is TGCAGCGTTGCGGGGACTCTCGACGAGCAGTACTTC. Its protein is CSVAGTLDEQYF.

The rearrangement links TRBV19 to TRBJ1-1; D remains unclear. CDR3 length: 11 residues. Germline CDR1 LNHDA, CDR2 SQIVND (reference sequence). Trimming pared 5 bases from V and 5 bases from J, leaving 6 bases between. The CDR3 coding sequence is TGTGCCAGTAGTGAGTGGACTGAAGCTTTCTTT. Protein sequence: CASSEWTEAFF.

This clone was counted only a few times. The rearrangement uses TRBV6-8 and TRBJ2-3; TRBD1 matches at 10 bases. From germline, CDR1 is MNHGY and CDR2 SAAAGT. Trimming took 7 bases from V and 4 from J; bases not matched to a gene: 8. This CDR3 region has 15 residues. The CDR3 region has the DNA TGTGCCAGCACCGCCGGACAGGGGGGACCAGATACGCAGTATTTT. Its protein is CASTAGQGGPDTQYF.

The chain recombines TRBV18 with TRBJ2-2; no definite D call. Per the germline V gene, CDR1 is KGHSH and CDR2 is LQKENI. V gave up 4 bases and J gave up 5 bases, with 8 bases separating them. The CDR3 is made up of 13 amino acids. For the CDR3, the DNA is TGTGCCAGCTCACTTTTGGAAACCGGGGAGCTGTTTTTT. Residues: CASSLLETGELFF.

The chain has TRBV28 and TRBJ2-2; tentatively, D is TRBD1 or TRBD2 (6 bases each). This CDR3 is built from 15 residues. Germline loops: CDR1 MDHEN, CDR2 SYDVKM. Between the trimmed V and J ends, which lost 6 bases and 4 bases, there was a span of 15 bases. CDR3 in amino acids: CASSILQGGTGELFF. CDR3 nucleotide sequence: TGTGCCAGCAGCATACTACAGGGAGGCACCGGGGAGCTGTTTTTT. The full variable domain, with the rest looked up from reference TRBV28 and TRBJ2-2, is DVKVTQSSRYLVKRTGEKVFLECVQDMDHENMFWYRQDPGLGLRLIYFSYDVKMKEKGDIPEGYSVSREKKERFSLILESASTNQTSMYLCASSILQGGTGELFFGEGSRLTVL.

This clone came up a few times. This chain joins TRBV18 and TRBJ2-5, with D tentatively TRBD1 (5 bases). Germline-derived CDR1 and CDR2 are KGHSH and LQKENI. V lost 3 bases and J lost 2, with 13 bases in between. The CDR3 spans 15 residues. The CDR3 protein is CASSPLDRKQETQYF. CDR3 nucleotide sequence: TGTGCCAGCTCACCGCTTGACAGAAAGCAAGAGACCCAGTACTTC.

The rearrangement links TRBV12-5 to TRBJ2-2; D possibly corresponds to TRBD1 (5 bases). V dropped 6 bases and J dropped 7 bases, with 9 bases sitting between them. CDR3 length: 12 amino acids. The V gene's germline CDR1 is LGHNT and CDR2 FRNRAP. CDR3 residues: CASGKGIGELFF. The CDR3 coding sequence is TGTGCTAGTGGGAAGGGGATCGGGGAGCTGTTTTTT.

This clone was observed a handful of times. J is TRBJ1-4 and V is TRBV28; D remains unclear. Deletions cut 2 bases from V and 7 bases from J, with 11 bases between. Per the germline V gene, CDR1 is MDHEN and CDR2 is SYDVKM. This CDR3 has 14 amino acids. This chain's CDR3 is CASSLRVFSEKLFF. CDR3 DNA sequence: TGTGCCAGCAGTTTAAGGGTATTTAGTGAAAAACTGTTTTTT.

The CDR3: CASSLMGTNQPQHF. CDR3 nucleotides: TGTGCCAGCAGCTTGATGGGAACTAATCAGCCCCAGCATTTT. The genes are TRBV11-3 and TRBJ1-5; D is unresolved. Germline V gene lookup returns CDR1 SGHNT and CDR2 YENEEA. The CDR3 covers 14 residues. Trimming shortened V by 3 bases and J by 4 bases, and 10 bases separated the two germline ends.